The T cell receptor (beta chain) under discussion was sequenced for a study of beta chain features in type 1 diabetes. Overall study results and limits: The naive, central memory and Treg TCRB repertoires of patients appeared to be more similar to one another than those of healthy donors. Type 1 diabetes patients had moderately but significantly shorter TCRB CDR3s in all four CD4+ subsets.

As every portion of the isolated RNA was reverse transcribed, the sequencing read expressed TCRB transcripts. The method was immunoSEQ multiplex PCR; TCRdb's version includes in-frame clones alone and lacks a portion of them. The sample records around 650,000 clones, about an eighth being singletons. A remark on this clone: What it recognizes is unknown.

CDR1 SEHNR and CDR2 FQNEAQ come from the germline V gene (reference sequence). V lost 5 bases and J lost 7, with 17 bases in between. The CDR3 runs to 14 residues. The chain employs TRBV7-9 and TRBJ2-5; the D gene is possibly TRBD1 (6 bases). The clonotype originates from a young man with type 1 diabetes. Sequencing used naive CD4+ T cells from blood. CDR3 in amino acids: CASSPDRTRATQYF. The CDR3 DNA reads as TGTGCCAGCAGCCCAGACAGGACGCGCGCGACCCAGTACTTC.